This T cell receptor (beta chain) came from a study of tumor-infiltrating lymphocytes in primary liver carcinoma. Across the whole study: The study enrolled male and female patients aged 30 to 69 years. Tumors, staged T1-T3 N0M0, spanned roughly 4 to 10 cm.

Remarks on this clonotype: As yet, its antigen is unknown.

The CDR3 is 13 residues long. J lost 8 bases, V lost 5 bases, and 7 bases had no gene match. CDR1 MDHEN and CDR2 SYDVKM come from the germline V gene. TCR beta cDNA came from roughly 550 ng total RNA, primed with a constant-region primer. Three rounds of nested multiplex PCR with slightly modified ARM-PCR produced TCR beta libraries. PCR rounds one and two used TRBV1-TRBV30 forward primers with a C-beta reverse primer for about 11 cycles each. A single record per CDR3 protein comes from TCRdb applying MiXCR to the multiplex PCR reads. This table holds about 96,000 distinct CDR3 sequences, around 70% found once. Broader study findings: Blood trailed tumors significantly in top-250-clone fraction (p = 0.039).

From unsorted bulk tissue weighing roughly 19-32 mg, DNA and RNA were co-extracted. Surgical resection was the treatment these patients received for primary liver carcinoma. The specimen was tumor-adjacent normal liver tissue. The rearrangement links TRBV28 to TRBJ2-5, with 8 bases that match TRBD2. The sequence was obtained from a middle-aged man with primary liver carcinoma and hepatitis B virus infection. The CDR3 sequence is CASSPSGSDTQYF. CDR3 nucleotides: TGTGCCAGCAGTCCGAGCGGGAGTGACACCCAGTACTTC. The variable domain in full, with the rest retrieved from reference TRBV28 and TRBJ2-5, is DVKVTQSSRYLVKRTGEKVFLECVQDMDHENMFWYRQDPGLGLRLIYFSYDVKMKEKGDIPEGYSVSREKKERFSLILESASTNQTSMYLCASSPSGSDTQYFGPGTRLLVL.